The clone carrying this TCR beta chain was observed at least ten times. MiXCR, applied by TCRdb to the RT-PCR reads, yields one record per CDR3 protein. The sample records more than 600,000 distinct CDR3 sequences, 12% to 15% being singletons. There are 15 residues in the CDR3. Germline V gene lookup returns CDR1 WNHNN and CDR2 SYGVQD (reference sequence). V gave up 3 bases and J gave up 3 bases; unmatched junction bases: 6. What was sequenced was memory CD4+ T cells from blood. This clonotype was obtained from a female donor in good health, serving as a healthy control. This chain joins TRBV10-1 and TRBJ2-7; 9 positions match TRBD2. The DNA for the CDR3 is TGCGCCAGCAGTGACGGCGCTAGCGGGATCTACGAGCAGTACTTC. Translation gives CASSDGASGIYEQYF.